This is a list of T cell receptor beta chains from one sample in a study of cytomegalovirus exposure and HLA in healthy donors. Sequencing was performed with immunoSEQ multiplex PCR; in TCRdb, only in-frame clones are kept and a portion is missing. The data contain 180,000 or so clones, around 80% of them seen just once; the ten biggest clones take up 1.5%. What was sequenced was PBMCs. All receptors come from a man in his forties in good health and CMV-seronegative. The CDR3 runs from the conserved cysteine through the conserved F or W.

V gene,CDR3 protein
TRBV6-5,CASRTGSLDTQYF
TRBV10-3,CAISEQGYGYTF
TRBV7-9,CASSLRTGKDEQYF
TRBV11-3,CASRDTGGAREAQYF
TRBV4-1,CASSQGYQGNEQFF
TRBV28,CASSQGREAYNEQFF
TRBV27,CASSFLGQKNTEAFF
TRBV19,CASSIQGYNQPQHF
TRBV2,CASNERGITGELFF
TRBV21-1,CASSKRRGGMEAFF
TRBV27,CASRPTGGREKLFF
TRBV4-3,CASSQDTRKADTQYF
TRBV7-9,CSSSLATPRGNQPQHF
TRBV29-1,CSVSGTGEVNTEAFF